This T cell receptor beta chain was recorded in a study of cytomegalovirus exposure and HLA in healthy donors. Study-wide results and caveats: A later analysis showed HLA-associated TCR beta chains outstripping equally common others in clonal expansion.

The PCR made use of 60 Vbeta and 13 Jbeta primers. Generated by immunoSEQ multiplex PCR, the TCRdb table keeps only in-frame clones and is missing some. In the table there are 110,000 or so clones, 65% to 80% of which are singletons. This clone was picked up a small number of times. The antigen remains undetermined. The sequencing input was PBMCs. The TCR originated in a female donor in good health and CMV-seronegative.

CDR3 region: CAISRAGGSYEQYF. The CDR3 region has the DNA TGTGCCATCAGCCGGGCGGGGGGTTCCTACGAGCAGTACTTC. The V gene is TRBV10-3, the J gene TRBJ2-7, with 8 bases lining up with TRBD2. V shed 6 bases, J shed 1 base, and the junction held 5 bases outside the gene matches. This CDR3 contains 14 residues. The germline gives CDR1 ENHRY, CDR2 SYGVKD.